The 31 T cell receptor beta chains given below trace back to one sample, sequenced in a study of blood T cell repertoires in COVID-19. Generated by immunoSEQ multiplex PCR, the TCRdb table keeps only in-frame clones and is missing some. The profile covers 140,000 to 150,000 clones, with approximately 85% appearing a single time and 8% taken by the ten largest. Sequenced input: peripheral blood. The origin of the receptors is a woman aged 55-75 years with COVID-19, enrolled during active disease.

The chain recombines TRBV11-2 with TRBJ2-7; D call uncertain. CDR1 and CDR2 (germline): SGHAT, FQNNGV. The length of the CDR3 is 15 residues. V lost 1 base and J 0 bases, leaving 10 bases between the germline ends. The CDR3 region is CASSLGGSSSYEQYF. CDR3 DNA: TGTGCCAGCAGCTTAGGAGGTTCAAGCTCCTACGAGCAGTACTTC. Supplemented by reference TRBV11-2 and TRBJ2-7, the full variable domain reads EAGVAQSPRYKIIEKRQSVAFWCNPISGHATLYWYQQILGQGPKLLIQFQNNGVVDDSQLPKDRFSAERLKGVDSTLKIQPAKLEDSAVYLCASSLGGSSSYEQYFGPGTRLTVT.

In this sample, this clone turned up a few times. The chain joins TRBV6-5 to TRBJ1-5; 9 positions match TRBD1. The V gene end was trimmed by 6 bases and the J gene end by 6 bases; junction bases not matched to a gene: 6. The CDR3 is 14 residues long. CDR1 and CDR2 from the germline V gene are MNHEY and SVGAGI. The CDR3 sequence is CASSMTGGFQPQHF. CDR3 DNA: TGTGCCAGCAGCATGACAGGGGGTTTTCAGCCCCAGCATTTT.

The chain joins TRBV9 to TRBJ2-7; 7 bases are a match to TRBD1. Germline-derived CDR1 and CDR2 are SGDLS and YYNGEE. The CDR3 is made up of 14 amino acids. J gave up 3 bases and V 4 bases, and 7 bases lay outside the gene matches. CDR3 bases: TGTGCCAGCAGCCCTTACCGGGACAGCTACGAGCAGTACTTC. Translated: CASSPYRDSYEQYF.

This sequence joins TRBV11-2 and TRBJ2-7; no firm D call. Deletions cut 5 bases from V and 6 bases from J, with 14 bases between. Germline CDR1 and CDR2: SGHAT and FQNNGV. The length of the CDR3 is 13 residues. The CDR3 protein is CASSRFQVGEQYF. The DNA of the CDR3 is TGTGCCAGCAGCCGATTTCAGGTTGGCGAGCAGTACTTC.

The gene calls are TRBV6-5 and TRBJ2-7; D is ambiguous. This CDR3 comprises 13 residues. The V end lost 2 bases, the J end lost 3 bases, and 8 bases lay between the germline ends. Germline values: CDR1 MNHEY, CDR2 SVGAGI. The CDR3, as DNA: TGTGCCAGCAGTTACGGGCAGAACTACGAGCAGTACTTC. This sequence encodes CASSYGQNYEQYF.

The rearrangement joins TRBV9 to TRBJ2-3, with D unclear. CDR1 SGDLS and CDR2 YYNGEE come from the germline V gene. The V gene lost 0 bases and the J gene lost 0 bases, with 11 bases spanning the gap. The CDR3 covers 16 residues. CDR3 coding DNA: TGTGCCAGCAGCGTAGCTAATGGGCCTAGCACAGATACGCAGTATTTT. It yields the protein CASSVANGPSTDTQYF.

CDR3 residues: CASSYEAGGSYEQYF. The CDR3 coding sequence is TGTGCCAGCAGTTACGAAGCGGGGGGCTCCTACGAGCAGTACTTC. This chain uses TRBV6-2 or TRBV6-3 with TRBJ2-7; 9 bases map to TRBD2. Germline CDR1 MNHEY, CDR2 SVGEGT. The V and J ends lost 2 bases and 0 bases, in that order; junction bases with no gene match: 2. CDR3 size: 15 residues.

V is TRBV5-1 and J is TRBJ1-1; D is possibly TRBD1 (6 bases). From germline, CDR1 is SGHRS and CDR2 YFSETQ. V was clipped by 4 bases and J by 1 base, with 11 bases between them. The CDR3 length is 14 residues. Here the CDR3 DNA reads TGCGCCAGCAGCCCGACGACAGGGAACACTGAAGCTTTCTTT. It is translated as CASSPTTGNTEAFF.

The chain combines TRBV2 with TRBJ2-2, with D unclear. The CDR3 is 16 amino acids. The germline V gene has CDR1 SNHLY and CDR2 FYNNEI. The V gene lost 1 base and the J gene lost 1 base, with 10 bases spanning the gap. CDR3 in DNA: TGTGCCAGCAGTGAAGTTCTACTGAAGAACACCGGGGAGCTGTTTTTT. This gives the protein CASSEVLLKNTGELFF.

The CDR3 loop reads CASGLGQGRSEKLFF. The CDR3 nucleotides read TGTGCTAGTGGTTTGGGACAGGGAAGAAGTGAAAAACTGTTTTTT. J is TRBJ1-4 and V is TRBV12-5; 7 bases are shared with TRBD1. CDR3 length: 15 residues. With 1 base clipped from V and 7 bases from J, the junction kept 6 bases outside the gene matches. Germline V gene sequence: CDR1 LGHNT, CDR2 FRNRAP.

The J gene is TRBJ1-1, the V gene TRBV18; 7 bases fit TRBD1. This CDR3 comprises 14 residues. Germline V CDR1 and CDR2: KGHSH, LQKENI. Unmatched junction bases numbered 10, after V lost 2 bases and J lost 10 bases. The CDR3 protein is CASSPGTATLGAFF. DNA for the CDR3: TGTGCCAGCTCACCAGGGACAGCTACCCTGGGAGCTTTCTTT.

The V gene is TRBV5-1, the J gene TRBJ2-1; 9 bases are shared with TRBD2. The V gene's germline CDR1 is SGHRS and CDR2 YFSETQ. The CDR3 totals 15 residues. Trimming cost V 0 bases and J 5 bases; bases outside gene matches: 3. As DNA, the CDR3 is TGCGCCAGCAGCTTGGTAGCGGGGGATAACAATGAGCAGTTCTTC. It codes for CASSLVAGDNNEQFF.

V usage is TRBV3-1 (or the pseudogene TRBV3-2) and J usage is TRBJ2-1; a possible D gene is TRBD2 (5 bases). Germline CDR1 LGHDT, CDR2 YNNKEL (reference sequence). The CDR3 length is 16 residues. The germline V and J ends were trimmed by 2 bases and 0 bases, with 11 bases remaining between them. Here the CDR3 reads CASSQLEGSSYNEQFF. CDR3 in DNA: TGTGCCAGCAGCCAACTGGAAGGGAGCTCCTACAATGAGCAGTTCTTC.

This clone came up many times. The chain recombines TRBV7-8 with TRBJ2-7; 7 nucleotides match TRBD1. Germline V lookup: CDR1 SGHVS, CDR2 FQNEAQ. The CDR3 covers 12 residues. The V gene end was trimmed by 3 bases and the J gene end by 6 bases; junction bases not matched to a gene: 2. CDR3 coding DNA: TGTGCCAGCAGCTTTACAGGGGCCGAGCAGTACTTC. This encodes CASSFTGAEQYF. The full variable domain, in which reference TRBV7-8 and TRBJ2-7 provide the parts outside the CDR3, is GAGVSQSPRYKVAKRGQDVALRCDPISGHVSLFWYQQALGQGPEFLTYFQNEAQLDKSGLPSDRFFAERPEGSVSTLKIQRTQQEDSAVYLCASSFTGAEQYFGPGTRLTVT.

This clone appeared a few times. The chain carries TRBV29-1 and TRBJ2-7, with D unresolved. Germline loops: CDR1 SQVTM, CDR2 ANQGSEA. Deletions cut 3 bases from V and 5 bases from J, with 20 bases between. The CDR3 has 15 amino acids. CDR3 region: CSVDSSFLGFNEQYF. The CDR3 nucleotides are TGCAGCGTTGATAGCAGCTTCTTAGGATTTAACGAGCAGTACTTC.

This rearrangement joins TRBV6-2 or TRBV6-3 to TRBJ2-7; 8 bases align to TRBD1. The CDR3 has 15 residues. Losses at the gene ends were 2 bases for V and 7 bases for J; bases not matched to a gene: 10. CDR1 and CDR2 (germline): MNHEY, SVGEGT. The DNA of the CDR3 is TGTGCCAGCAGTTACAACAGGGACAGGTCTGGGGAGCAGTACTTC. This sequence encodes CASSYNRDRSGEQYF.

The CDR3 loop reads CASSSDRGVFNEQFF. CDR3 bases: TGTGCCAGCAGCTCCGACAGGGGAGTTTTCAATGAGCAGTTCTTC. The V call is TRBV13, the J call TRBJ2-1; the match to TRBD1 covers 8 bases. Per germline, CDR1 PRHDT and CDR2 FYEKMQ (reference sequence). The CDR3 sequence is 15 residues long. J was trimmed by 6 bases and V by 4 bases; bases with no gene match: 8.

The V and J genes are TRBV15 and TRBJ2-7; 8 bases line up with TRBD1. The length of the CDR3 is 15 residues. Trimming removed 3 bases from V and 4 bases from J; junction bases left unmatched: 8. The germline CDR1 and CDR2 sequences are LNHNV and YYDKDF (reference sequence). The CDR3 bases are TGTGCCACCAGCAGCTCCCGGACAGGGATATACGAGCAGTACTTC. It translates to CATSSSRTGIYEQYF.

This chain uses TRBV5-4 with TRBJ2-7; 7 positions agree with TRBD2. V gave up 1 base and J gave up 2 bases; unmatched junction bases: 6. Germline V gene lookup returns CDR1 SGHNT and CDR2 YYREEE (reference sequence). This CDR3 is 15 amino acids long. CDR3 protein: CASSLLKGLTYEQYF. DNA of the CDR3: TGTGCCAGCAGCTTGCTTAAGGGACTAACCTACGAGCAGTACTTC.

In this sample, this clone turned up once. The chain is built from TRBV12-3 or TRBV12-4 and TRBJ1-2; 7 bases match TRBD1. CDR3 length: 13 residues. V was pared by 6 bases and J by 5 bases, with 6 bases of the junction left unmatched. The CDR3 DNA reads TGTGCCAGCAGGCAACAGGGGAGGTATGGCTACACCTTC. Its translation: CASRQQGRYGYTF.

The chain uses TRBV19 and TRBJ1-6; 8 bases are shared with TRBD1. CDR1 LNHDA and CDR2 SQIVND come from the germline V gene (reference sequence). The CDR3 loop spans 18 amino acids. The ends lost 4 bases at V and 1 base at J; junction bases unmatched: 9. In nucleotides, the CDR3 is TGTGCCAGTAGTACCACGACAGGGGTAAAGTCCTATAATTCACCCCTCCACTTT. It is translated as CASSTTTGVKSYNSPLHF.

The chain uses TRBV2 and TRBJ1-4; TRBD1 is a possible D gene (5 bases). Trimming took off 6 bases at V and 3 bases at J, with 11 bases between the two ends. The CDR3 has 14 residues. Germline assignment: CDR1 SNHLY and CDR2 FYNNEI. The CDR3 here is CASSQGRANEKLFF. The CDR3 nucleotides are TGTGCCAGCAGCCAGGGCAGAGCTAATGAAAAACTGTTTTTT.

In its sample, this clone was seen a few times. This chain links TRBV29-1 with TRBJ1-1; possible D gene TRBD1, 5 bases. Between the trimmed V and J ends, which lost 4 bases and 5 bases, there was a span of 14 bases. The CDR3 consists of 13 residues. Germline V CDR1 and CDR2: SQVTM, ANQGSEA. CDR3 in DNA: TGCAGCGTTGTGACCCCGGGGGGTACTGAAGCTTTCTTT. It encodes CSVVTPGGTEAFF.

The CDR3 DNA is TGTGCCAGCAGCCCGGGGACTAGCGGACTCCCCTACAATGAGCAGTTCTTC. Its protein product is CASSPGTSGLPYNEQFF. V and J are TRBV5-8 and TRBJ2-1; 11 nucleotides agree with TRBD2. Germline-derived CDR1 and CDR2 are SGHTS and YDEGEE. This CDR3 spans 17 amino acids. The V and J ends lost 4 bases and 2 bases, in that order; junction bases with no gene match: 8.

The rearrangement links TRBV4-1 to TRBJ1-2, with 7 bases identical to TRBD1. Germline V gene sequence: CDR1 MGHRA, CDR2 YSYEKL. This CDR3 has 15 residues. J was trimmed by 2 bases and V by 1 base; bases with no gene match: 4. As DNA, the CDR3 is TGCGCCAGCAGCCAAGGACAGGGTCCGAACTATGGCTACACCTTC. Amino acid sequence: CASSQGQGPNYGYTF.

The V call is TRBV29-1, the J call TRBJ1-4; 10 bases match TRBD1. CDR3 length: 13 residues. Trimming removed 7 bases from V and 8 bases from J; junction bases left unmatched: 7. In germline, CDR1 is SQVTM, CDR2 ANQGSEA. The CDR3 here is CSARDRGGEKLFF. The CDR3 DNA reads TGCAGCGCCAGGGACAGGGGAGGAGAAAAACTGTTTTTT. The full variable domain, in which reference TRBV29-1 and TRBJ1-4 provide the parts outside the CDR3, is SAVISQKPSRDICQRGTSLTIQCQVDSQVTMMFWYRQQPGQSLTLIATANQGSEATYESGFVIDKFPISRPNLTFSTLTVSNMSPEDSSIYLCSARDRGGEKLFFGSGTQLSVL.

The chain recombines TRBV11-3 with TRBJ2-5, with TRBD1 matching 8 bases. Germline-derived CDR1 and CDR2 are SGHNT and YENEEA. This CDR3 is built from 15 residues. Unmatched junction bases numbered 4, after V lost 3 bases and J lost 1 base. Here the CDR3 DNA reads TGTGCCAGCAGCTTGGGGCAGGGGGCCCAAGAGACCCAGTACTTC. Protein product: CASSLGQGAQETQYF.

The chain is built from TRBV11-2 and TRBJ1-1; 10 nucleotides match TRBD1. Germline CDR1 SGHAT, CDR2 FQNNGV. Trimming removed 6 bases from V and 4 bases from J; junction bases left unmatched: 8. This CDR3 has 15 residues. CDR3 nucleotides: TGTGCCAGCAGGACGACAGGGGGCGGTGGCACTGAAGCTTTCTTT. It encodes CASRTTGGGGTEAFF. The variable domain in full, completed from reference TRBV11-2 and TRBJ1-1, reads EAGVAQSPRYKIIEKRQSVAFWCNPISGHATLYWYQQILGQGPKLLIQFQNNGVVDDSQLPKDRFSAERLKGVDSTLKIQPAKLEDSAVYLCASRTTGGGGTEAFFGQGTRLTVV.

This clone showed up just a few times. The rearrangement uses TRBV1 and TRBJ2-7; the table's D call, TRBD1, has no DNA check behind it. TRBV1 is designated a pseudogene. The CDR3 covers 13 residues. DNA of the CDR3: TGCCCAAGCCCTGGGCAGGGGGGCCACGAGCAGTACTTC. Translated, it gives CPSPGQGGHEQYF.

This sequence joins TRBV6-5 and TRBJ2-1; the match to TRBD2 covers 8 bases. Germline lookup yields CDR1 MNHEY and CDR2 SVGAGI. CDR3 length equals 15 residues. V lost 2 bases and J lost 9; bases outside the gene matches: 9. The CDR3 loop is CASSYEAGAVVEQFF. CDR3 sequence (DNA): TGTGCCAGCAGTTACGAAGCGGGGGCGGTTGTTGAGCAGTTCTTC.

This chain links TRBV18 with TRBJ1-1; TRBD1 matches at 7 bases. The CDR3 covers 14 residues. The J segment lost 4 bases and the V segment lost 4 bases, leaving 6 bases of the junction unmatched. CDR1 is KGHSH, CDR2 LQKENI, per germline. This CDR3 is CASSQGQNPTEAFF. CDR3 sequence (DNA): TGTGCCAGCTCACAGGGACAGAACCCCACTGAAGCTTTCTTT.